These T cell receptor beta chains were read from a single sample in a study of blood T cell repertoires in COVID-19. Measured with immunoSEQ multiplex PCR; TCRdb has only the in-frame clones, and not every one. The table shows fewer than 50,000 clones, with around 80% occurring only once. The source material was peripheral blood. The receptors derive from a man between 65 and 79 years old with acute or convalescent COVID-19. Each CDR3 is given with its conserved first and last residue. D genes are given only for firm matches. Expanded clones are given a class, and other clones once, few, many or no size at all.

clone_size j_call d_call v_call cdr3_nt cdr3_aa
NA TRBJ2-5 NA TRBV5-1 TGCGCCAGCAGCGCTGGACAGATCCAAGAGACCCAGTACTTC CASSAGQIQETQYF
NA TRBJ1-5 TRBD1 TRBV6-1 TGTGCCAGCAGTGGACCCGGGACAGGGTACAATCAGCCCCAGCATTTT CASSGPGTGYNQPQHF
few TRBJ1-4 TRBD1 TRBV27 TGTGCCAGCAGGCGAACAGGGGGCGCGCCTAATGAAAAACTGTTTTTT CASRRTGGAPNEKLFF
NA TRBJ2-3 NA TRBV11-2 TGTGCCAGCAGCTTGATTGGGCAGGCCACAGATACGCAGTATTTT CASSLIGQATDTQYF
many TRBJ2-5 NA TRBV3-1/TRBV3-2 TGTGCCAGCAGCTGGGTGGGGGGACCTAAAGAGACCCAGTACTTC CASSWVGGPKETQYF
NA TRBJ2-1 TRBD1 TRBV4-1 TGCGCCAGCAGCCAATACGACAGGGCGAACGCCTACAATGAGCAGTTCTTC CASSQYDRANAYNEQFF
NA TRBJ2-1 TRBD2 TRBV5-6 TGTGCCAGCAGCTTGGCGGGAGGGTTGGTCAATGAGCAGTTCTTC CASSLAGGLVNEQFF
NA TRBJ2-7 TRBD1 TRBV6-6 TGTGCCAGCAGTGGACAGGCCATCTCCTACGAGCAGTACTTC CASSGQAISYEQYF
few TRBJ2-7 TRBD1 TRBV18 TGTGCCAGCTCACCAGGGACAGGCGAATACGAGCAGTACTTC CASSPGTGEYEQYF
NA TRBJ1-5 NA TRBV3-1/TRBV3-2 TGTGCCAGCAGCCAGACTTCTAGCAATCAGCCCCAGCATTTT CASSQTSSNQPQHF
NA TRBJ1-1 NA TRBV9 TGTGCCAGCAGCCGAAATCTCAACACAGTGAACACTGAAGCTTTCTTT CASSRNLNTVNTEAFF
NA TRBJ1-2 TRBD1 TRBV6-5 TGTGCCAGCAGTTACGCGGACAGGGGATACGGCTACACCTTC CASSYADRGYGYTF
NA TRBJ2-7 TRBD2 TRBV4-3 TGCGCCAGCAGCCAAGATTCGACTAGCGGACTCTACGAGCAGTACTTC CASSQDSTSGLYEQYF
NA TRBJ2-7 NA TRBV27 TGTGCCAGCAGTTTTCGGACACCTCGTCTAGACTACGAGCAGTACTTC CASSFRTPRLDYEQYF
NA TRBJ1-3 TRBD1 TRBV18 TGTGCCAGCTCACTGGGACAGGGAACCTCTGGAAACACCATATATTTT CASSLGQGTSGNTIYF
NA TRBJ1-1 TRBD1 TRBV5-6 TGTGCCAGCAGCGCGGGACAGAGCGCTTTCTTT CASSAGQSAFF
NA TRBJ2-1 TRBD2 TRBV7-9 TGTGCCAGCAGCCAGACTCGTCGGGGGGGCATGAATGAGCAGTTCTTC CASSQTRRGGMNEQFF
NA TRBJ1-1 TRBD1 TRBV27 TGTGCCAGCAGTTCCTCGACAGGGTATGGCACTGAAGCTTTCTTT CASSSSTGYGTEAFF
NA TRBJ1-4 NA TRBV2 TGTGCCAGCACGCTCACAGGGCGCAAAGAAAAACTGTTTTTT CASTLTGRKEKLFF
NA TRBJ2-3 TRBD2 TRBV5-4 TGTGCCAGCAGCCCGCAACGGGGGGGGCCAGATACGCAGTATTTT CASSPQRGGPDTQYF
once TRBJ2-3 NA TRBV5-4 TGTGCCAGCAGCCCGTTCGCAGATACGCAGTATTTT CASSPFADTQYF
NA TRBJ1-2 NA TRBV20-1 TGCAGTGCTAATTCAGCGGATGGCTACACCTTC CSANSADGYTF
few TRBJ2-1 TRBD1 TRBV19 TGTGCCAGTAGTGTTACACCGGGACAGGGCGGCGATGAGCAGTTCTTC CASSVTPGQGGDEQFF
NA TRBJ1-5 NA TRBV18 TGTGCCAGCTCACCAGGTTCGGATCAGCCCCAGCATTTT CASSPGSDQPQHF
NA TRBJ1-1 NA TRBV11-2 TGTGCCGGGGGAGGGGGATGGGGTGAAGCTTTCTTT CAGGGGWGEAFF
NA TRBJ1-5 NA TRBV5-5 TGTGCCAGCAGCCCTTCCCCAGGGCGCAATCAGCCCCAGCATTTT CASSPSPGRNQPQHF
NA TRBJ1-5 NA TRBV7-6 TGTGCCAGCAGCACAGGGAATAGCAATCAGCCCCAGCATTTT CASSTGNSNQPQHF
once TRBJ2-3 TRBD2 TRBV4-2 TGTGCCAGCAGCCTGACTAGCGGGAGAGACACAGATACGCAGTATTTT CASSLTSGRDTDTQYF
NA TRBJ2-7 TRBD1 TRBV3-1/TRBV3-2 TGTGCCAGCAGCCAGGGACAGGGGGCTACCGAGCAGTACTTC CASSQGQGATEQYF